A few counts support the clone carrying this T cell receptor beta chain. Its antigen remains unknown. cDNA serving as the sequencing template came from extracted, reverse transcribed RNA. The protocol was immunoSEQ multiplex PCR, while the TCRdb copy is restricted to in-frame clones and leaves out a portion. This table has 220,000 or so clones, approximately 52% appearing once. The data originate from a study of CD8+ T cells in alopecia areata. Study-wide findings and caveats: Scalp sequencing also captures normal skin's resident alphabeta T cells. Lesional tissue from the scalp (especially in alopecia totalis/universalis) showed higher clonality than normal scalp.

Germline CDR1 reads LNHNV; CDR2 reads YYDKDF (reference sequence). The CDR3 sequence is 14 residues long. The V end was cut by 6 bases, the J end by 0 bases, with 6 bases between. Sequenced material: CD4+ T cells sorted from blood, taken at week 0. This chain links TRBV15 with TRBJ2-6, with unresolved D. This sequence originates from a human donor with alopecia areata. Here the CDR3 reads CATSIDSGANVLTF. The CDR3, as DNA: TGTGCCACCAGTATCGACTCTGGGGCCAACGTCCTGACTTTC. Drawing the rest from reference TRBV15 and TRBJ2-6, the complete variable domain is DAMVIQNPRYQVTQFGKPVTLSCSQTLNHNVMYWYQQKSSQAPKLLFHYYDKDFNNEADTPDNFQSRRPNTSFCFLDIRSPGLGDTAMYLCATSIDSGANVLTFGAGSRLTVL.